This is a list of T cell receptor beta chains from one sample in a study of cytomegalovirus exposure and HLA in healthy donors. Libraries were prepared by immunoSEQ multiplex PCR; TCRdb keeps only in-frame clonotypes and omits some of them. The table lists tens of thousands of clones. Sequences were obtained from PBMCs. These receptors were obtained from a young woman in good health and CMV-seronegative. Each CDR3 is given with its conserved first and last residue. Fields, in order: D gene, V gene, J gene, CDR3 DNA, CDR3 protein. The D gene is left open where the match is weak.

D gene: TRBD2; V gene: TRBV7-9; J gene: TRBJ2-7; CDR3 DNA: TGTGCCAGCAGCCCTGGAACGGGAGGTCGAGACTACGAGCAGTACTTC; CDR3 protein: CASSPGTGGRDYEQYF
D gene: TRBD2; V gene: TRBV7-9; J gene: TRBJ2-7; CDR3 DNA: TGTGCCAGCAGCTTCTCAAGGACTAGCGGAACTTCCTACGAGCAGTACTTC; CDR3 protein: CASSFSRTSGTSYEQYF
D gene: NA; V gene: TRBV5-4; J gene: TRBJ2-2; CDR3 DNA: TGTGCCAGCAGCTTGGAAGGGGATGGCACCGGGGAGCTGTTTTTT; CDR3 protein: CASSLEGDGTGELFF
D gene: NA; V gene: TRBV5-4; J gene: TRBJ1-6; CDR3 DNA: TGTGCCAGCAGCCAGCCGGGCTCCTATAATTCACCCCTCCACTTT; CDR3 protein: CASSQPGSYNSPLHF
D gene: NA; V gene: TRBV4-1; J gene: TRBJ1-2; CDR3 DNA: TGCGCCAGCAGCCAAGGATCCCCTGGGGGCCTTGCAAACTATGGCTACACCTTC; CDR3 protein: CASSQGSPGGLANYGYTF
D gene: NA; V gene: TRBV4-1; J gene: TRBJ2-2; CDR3 DNA: TGCGCCAGCAGCCAAGCTACCGGGGTGGGGAACACCGGGGAGCTGTTTTTT; CDR3 protein: CASSQATGVGNTGELFF
D gene: NA; V gene: TRBV5-1; J gene: TRBJ2-7; CDR3 DNA: TGCGCCAGCAAAAGGTCCCAGGATGAGGGTTACGAGCAGTACTTC; CDR3 protein: CASKRSQDEGYEQYF
D gene: TRBD2; V gene: TRBV5-1; J gene: TRBJ2-1; CDR3 DNA: TGCGCCAGCAGCTTACTAGCGGGAAAGGTGCATGAGCAGTTCTTC; CDR3 protein: CASSLLAGKVHEQFF
D gene: NA; V gene: TRBV4-1; J gene: TRBJ1-4; CDR3 DNA: TGCGCCAGCAGCCAACAACAGGGTGCTAATGAAAAACTGTTTTTT; CDR3 protein: CASSQQQGANEKLFF
D gene: TRBD2; V gene: TRBV2; J gene: TRBJ2-7; CDR3 DNA: TGTGCCAGCGGGGGGGTTTTTACCTACGAGCAGTACTTC; CDR3 protein: CASGGVFTYEQYF
D gene: TRBD1; V gene: TRBV2; J gene: TRBJ1-1; CDR3 DNA: TGTGCCAGCAGTGTCGAGTTGGGAAGGGGGCGAGTGAAAGCTTTCTTT; CDR3 protein: CASSVELGRGRVKAFF